This passage covers 8 T cell receptor beta chains from one sample sequenced in a study of read filtering for tumor transcriptome and immune sequencing (TCRdb year 2020). The sequencer listed for this sample is Illumina HiSeq 4000. TCR libraries were constructed from roughly 0.4 ug RNA using the Immunoverse kit, and molecular barcoded adaptors covering alpha/delta and beta/gamma chains were employed. In TCRdb, the public reads were trimmed at Q25 with fastp and aligned with MiXCR, with productive beta chains retained. Entries that share a CDR3 protein sequence are merged under the most common genes and DNA. The table of this sample itemizes approximately 47 distinct CDR3 sequences. Material for sequencing was a population of CD138-negative cells sorted from bone marrow. The sample's cell subset or site, from its label and the paper: bone marrow mononuclear cells depleted of CD138+ plasma/myeloma cells by negative magnetic selection. The receptors were gathered from a donor over 35 with multiple myeloma. This table probably holds off-target reads from a library built for another chain.

This clonotype ranks as hyperexpanded. The V gene is TRBV7-6, the J gene TRBJ2-1; 7 bases align to TRBD1. CDR1 and CDR2 (germline): SGHVS, FNYEAQ. The V segment lost 3 bases and the J segment 6 bases; nucleotides outside the gene matches: 11. CDR3 length: 16 residues. The CDR3 nucleotides are TGTGCCAGCAGCTTTTTAACAGGGGATGGTATCAATGAGCAGTTCTTC. This encodes CASSFLTGDGINEQFF.

The chain employs TRBV7-9 and TRBJ1-4; D unresolved. The germline V gene encodes CDR1 SEHNR and CDR2 FQNEAQ (reference sequence). CDR3 length equals 13 residues. The V and J ends lost 8 bases and 0 bases respectively, with 7 bases between them. CDR3 residues: CASLPATNEKLFF. CDR3 bases: TGTGCCAGCCTGCCAGCAACTAATGAAAAACTGTTTTTT.

This chain connects TRBV7-9 to TRBJ2-6; 8 bases line up with TRBD1. The CDR3 is made up of 19 amino acids. V lost 0 bases to trimming and J lost 4 bases; unmatched junction nucleotides: 11. The germline gives CDR1 SEHNR, CDR2 FQNEAQ (reference sequence). The CDR3 sequence is CASSLAPETGVFGANVLTF. CDR3 nucleotides: TGTGCCAGCAGCTTAGCGCCTGAGACAGGGGTGTTCGGGGCCAACGTCCTGACTTTC.

The CDR3 DNA is TGTGCCAGCAGCTTAAGATGGACAGGGACTGAAGCTTTCTTT. Its translation is CASSLRWTGTEAFF. The chain carries TRBV7-2 and TRBJ1-1, with 8 bases identical to TRBD1. The CDR3 consists of 14 residues. Germline-derived CDR1 and CDR2 are SGHTA and FQGNSA. Germline trimming cut 2 bases from V and 5 bases from J; bases unmatched to any gene: 4.

The chain uses TRBV7-3 and TRBJ2-1; D may correspond to TRBD1 or TRBD2 (6 bases each). CDR1 is SGHTA and CDR2 is FQGTGA in the germline V gene. Trimming removed 1 base from V and 4 bases from J, with 8 bases in between. The CDR3 runs 14 residues. This CDR3 reads CASSLRGAYNEQFF. The CDR3, as DNA: TGTGCCAGCAGCTTAAGGGGGGCTTACAATGAGCAGTTCTTC.

The chain employs TRBV7-8 and TRBJ1-4, with D unresolved. Germline CDR1 and CDR2: SGHVS and FQNEAQ. Deletions cut 2 bases from V and 8 bases from J, with 3 bases between. The CDR3 totals 11 residues. CDR3 residues: CASSLNEKLFF. The CDR3 nucleotides are TGTGCCAGCAGCTTAAACGAAAAACTGTTTTTT. The variable domain in full, with the rest retrieved from reference TRBV7-8 and TRBJ1-4, is GAGVSQSPRYKVAKRGQDVALRCDPISGHVSLFWYQQALGQGPEFLTYFQNEAQLDKSGLPSDRFFAERPEGSVSTLKIQRTQQEDSAVYLCASSLNEKLFFGSGTQLSVL.

The CDR3 DNA is TGTGCCAGCAGTGAAGTTACGGGAGCGGGCACAGATACGCAGTATTTT. Its protein is CASSEVTGAGTDTQYF. V gene TRBV2 combines with J gene TRBJ2-3, with D possibly being TRBD2 (6 bases). The CDR3 sequence is 16 residues long. Germline CDR1 reads SNHLY; CDR2 reads FYNNEI. V was clipped by 1 base and J by 1 base, with 12 bases between them.

Of note for this clonotype: One junction end disagrees with the germline gene, perhaps due to a read error. The V and J genes are TRBV7-3 and TRBJ2-3; TRBD2 is a possible D gene (6 bases). This CDR3 has 16 residues. Germline CDR1 SGHTA, CDR2 FQGTGA. CDR3 sequence: CTSSLLGGASTDTQYF. DNA of the CDR3: TGTACCAGCAGCTTACTAGGCGGGGCGAGCACAGATACGCAGTATTTT.